Listed below are T cell receptor beta chains from one sample, sequenced in a study of cytomegalovirus exposure and HLA in healthy donors. Libraries were prepared by immunoSEQ multiplex PCR; TCRdb keeps only in-frame clonotypes and omits some of them. The sample holds 100,000 to 150,000 clones, roughly 88% seen once. Input material: PBMCs. These receptors all come from a boy younger than 18 in good health and CMV-seronegative. Both conserved end residues are part of each CDR3. A D gene is named only where the DNA matches it firmly. Rows give clone size only sometimes, using once, few, many, or a class for an expanded clone.

>-|-|TRBV2|TRBJ2-5
TGTGCCAGCAGTGACCAAGGGGTAGAGACCCAGTACTTC
CASSDQGVETQYF
>-|TRBD1|TRBV10-3|TRBJ2-7
TGTGCCATCAGTAACCCCGGACAGGGGAGCTACTACGAGCAGTACTTC
CAISNPGQGSYYEQYF
>-|-|TRBV7-2|TRBJ1-2
TGTGCCAGCAGCCCCGGGACTGCTAACTATGGCTACACCTTC
CASSPGTANYGYTF
>few|TRBD1|TRBV5-1|TRBJ1-5
TGCGCCAGCAGCTTCACAGGGGGCACAGGTCAGCCCCAGCATTTT
CASSFTGGTGQPQHF
>once|TRBD2|TRBV7-9|TRBJ2-3
TGTGCCAGCAGCGGACTAGCGGGAGCGAACACAGATACGCAGTATTTT
CASSGLAGANTDTQYF
>-|TRBD1|TRBV5-6|TRBJ2-1
TGTGCCAGCAGCCCCGACAGGGGGCATGAGCAGTTCTTC
CASSPDRGHEQFF
>-|-|TRBV9|TRBJ2-3
TGTGCCAGCAGCCCTCGACAGGAATCAGATACGCAGTATTTT
CASSPRQESDTQYF
>once|-|TRBV5-1|TRBJ2-3
TGCGCCAGCAGCAGAGGGACATCCCACAGCACAGATACGCAGTATTTT
CASSRGTSHSTDTQYF
>-|-|TRBV4-2|TRBJ1-2
TGTGCCAGCAGCCAACCAACACAGGGAGAGGGAGCTAACTATGGCTACACCTTC
CASSQPTQGEGANYGYTF
>few|-|TRBV7-9|TRBJ2-6
TGTGCCAGCAGCTTATTGTCAGGCCCTGGGGCCAACGTCCTGACTTTC
CASSLLSGPGANVLTF
>-|-|TRBV9|TRBJ1-5
TGTGCCAGCAGCGTAGAGGGGGACGGCAATCAGCCCCAGCATTTT
CASSVEGDGNQPQHF
>-|-|TRBV19|TRBJ2-7
TGTGCCAGTACGGCGGGCCCCTACGAGCAGTACTTC
CASTAGPYEQYF
>-|-|TRBV5-4|TRBJ2-7
TGTGCCAGCAGCTCCAACAGGGAATTCTACCCCGAGCAGTACTTC
CASSSNREFYPEQYF
>once|-|TRBV25-1|TRBJ2-1
TGTGCCAGCAGGGAGACAGGAAATGTTGGCAATGAGCAGTTCTTC
CASRETGNVGNEQFF
>-|-|TRBV4-2|TRBJ2-1
TGTGCCAGCAGCCAAGGGCAGGGAATATACAATGAGCAGTTCTTC
CASSQGQGIYNEQFF
>-|-|TRBV29-1|TRBJ1-2
TGCAGCGTTATCCAGGGAAGCAACTATGGCTACACCTTC
CSVIQGSNYGYTF
>-|-|TRBV7-9|TRBJ2-7
TGTGCCAGCAGCTTAGGTGGGCCCCGCTCCTACGAGCAGTACTTC
CASSLGGPRSYEQYF
>few|-|TRBV4-1|TRBJ1-4
TGCGCCAGCAGCCAACCCACCCAGTCTAATGAAAAACTGTTTTTT
CASSQPTQSNEKLFF
>once|TRBD1|TRBV30|TRBJ1-2
TGTGCCTGGAGCCGGACAGGGATTGGGAATGGCTACACCTTC
CAWSRTGIGNGYTF
>-|TRBD2|TRBV6-1|TRBJ2-1
TGTGCCAGCAGTGATCGGGGGGTCTCCTACAATGAGCAGTTCTTC
CASSDRGVSYNEQFF
>-|TRBD2|TRBV9|TRBJ2-7
TGTGCCAGCAGCACATCGGGGGGGGCGGACGAGCAGTACTTC
CASSTSGGADEQYF
>-|-|TRBV5-1|TRBJ2-7
TGCGCCAGCAGCTTGGAGGAGCCGTCCTACGAGCAGTACTTC
CASSLEEPSYEQYF
>-|TRBD1|TRBV30|TRBJ1-6
TGTGCCTGGAGTGTGAGGACAGGAAACGGGTCACCCCTCCACTTT
CAWSVRTGNGSPLHF
>-|-|TRBV7-2|TRBJ2-1
TGTGCCAGCAGCTTAGGAGGGAGTAATGAGCAGTTCTTC
CASSLGGSNEQFF
>-|TRBD2|TRBV4-3|TRBJ2-1
TGCGCCAGCAGCCAAGTGCGTTCTAGCGGGAGGGTTGAGTCCTACAATGAGCAGTTCTTC
CASSQVRSSGRVESYNEQFF
>-|-|TRBV7-3|TRBJ1-1
TGTGCCAGCAGCTTAGATACCGGGGGCACTGAAGCTTTCTTT
CASSLDTGGTEAFF
>-|-|TRBV6-4|TRBJ1-5
TGTGCCAGCAGTGACCCCTTTAGGAGGGCAAGCAATCAGCCCCAGCATTTT
CASSDPFRRASNQPQHF
>few|TRBD1|TRBV30|TRBJ1-5
TGTGCCTGGGGACAGGGCGGCAATCAGCCCCAGCATTTT
CAWGQGGNQPQHF
>-|-|TRBV4-2|TRBJ2-7
TGTGCCAGCAGCCAAGGGGTGGGGGGATCTTTTCACGAGCAGTACTTC
CASSQGVGGSFHEQYF
>-|-|TRBV4-3|TRBJ2-7
TGCGCCAGCAGCCGAAGACAGACCTACGAGCAGTACTTC
CASSRRQTYEQYF
>-|-|TRBV11-2|TRBJ1-4
TGTGCCAGCAGCTTAAGTAACAGGGTAGCTAATGAAAAACTGTTTTTT
CASSLSNRVANEKLFF
>-|TRBD2|TRBV5-6|TRBJ2-3
TGTGCCAGCAGCCAGACCCTACTAGCGGGAATCATCACAGATACGCAGTATTTT
CASSQTLLAGIITDTQYF
>few|TRBD1|TRBV5-4|TRBJ1-1
TGTGCCAGCAGCTTGGGAAACAGGGGAACGACTGAAGCTTTCTTT
CASSLGNRGTTEAFF
>-|TRBD2|TRBV6-5|TRBJ2-7
TGTGCCAGCAGTTTCTTAGCGGGGGGGGGCGAGCAGTACTTC
CASSFLAGGGEQYF
>-|TRBD1|TRBV7-9|TRBJ1-2
TGTGCCAGCAGCTTACCGACAGGGGTAGACTATGGCTACACCTTC
CASSLPTGVDYGYTF
>-|-|TRBV19|TRBJ2-3
TGTGCCAGTAGTATAGACAGGGGAACAGATACGCAGTATTTT
CASSIDRGTDTQYF
>-|-|TRBV6-5|TRBJ2-2
TGTGCCAGCAGCGGGAGTATTACCGGGGAGCTGTTTTTT
CASSGSITGELFF
>-|-|TRBV7-7|TRBJ2-5
TGTGCCAGCAGCTTATTGGGAGGCCCCCGAGAGACCCAGTACTTC
CASSLLGGPRETQYF
>few|TRBD1|TRBV2|TRBJ2-7
TGTGCCAGCAGGACAGGGGGGTGGGAGCAGTACTTC
CASRTGGWEQYF
>-|-|TRBV18|TRBJ1-6
TGTGCCAGCTCAGTCAGCTCCTATAATTCACCCCTCCACTTT
CASSVSSYNSPLHF
>once|-|TRBV18|TRBJ2-6
TGTGCCAGCTCACCGAAACTTCAGGGATCCGGGGCCAACGTCCTGACTTTC
CASSPKLQGSGANVLTF
>-|-|TRBV30|TRBJ2-5
TGTGCCTGGACCGCCACGGCGGGAGAGACCCAGTACTTC
CAWTATAGETQYF
>-|-|TRBV7-2|TRBJ1-1
TGTGCCAGCAGTCTAGGGGGGGGGAACACTGAAGCTTTCTTT
CASSLGGGNTEAFF
>-|-|TRBV28|TRBJ1-1
TGTGCCAGCGGGGAGGGCGCGATGAACACTGAAGCTTTCTTT
CASGEGAMNTEAFF
>-|-|TRBV9|TRBJ1-4
TGTGCCAGCAGCGTGGCGACGGAGAATGAAAAACTGTTTTTT
CASSVATENEKLFF
>-|-|TRBV5-4|TRBJ1-3
TGTGCCAGCAGCTTGGTACAGGGATTCGCTGGAAACACCATATATTTT
CASSLVQGFAGNTIYF
>once|TRBD1|TRBV6-4|TRBJ2-7
TGTGCCAGCAGTGTCGGACAGGGGGCACGGGAGCAGTACTTC
CASSVGQGAREQYF
>-|-|TRBV27|TRBJ2-7
TGTGCCAGCGCCCCGGAGGCATCCTACGAGCAGTACTTC
CASAPEASYEQYF
>-|TRBD2|TRBV12-5|TRBJ2-1
TGTGCTAGTGGTTTGAACGGACTAGTATACAATGAGCAGTTCTTC
CASGLNGLVYNEQFF
>-|TRBD2|TRBV7-6|TRBJ2-2
TGTGCCAGCAGCCCTAGAGCGGGGGGGCCCACCGGGGAGCTGTTTTTT
CASSPRAGGPTGELFF
>-|TRBD2|TRBV4-3|TRBJ2-1
TGCGCCAGCAGCCAAGGGCCGGGACTAGCGGGAGGGGAGCAGTTCTTC
CASSQGPGLAGGEQFF
>few|TRBD1|TRBV6-6|TRBJ1-5
TGTGCCAGCAGTTCACAGGGGGTTCAGCCCCAGCATTTT
CASSSQGVQPQHF